A selection of T cell receptor beta chains follows, all from one sample in a study of beta chain features in type 1 diabetes. Sequenced by immunoSEQ multiplex PCR; TCRdb stores in-frame clones only, minus some. The profile covers a few hundred thousand clones, with approximately 13% appearing a single time and about 0.016% taken by the ten largest. Material: naive CD4+ T cells from blood. Every receptor here comes from a woman younger than 30 with type 1 diabetes. CDR3s include the opening cysteine and the closing phenylalanine or tryptophan. The D gene is left open where the match is weak. Part of the rows lack a size; the others show once, few, many or a class for expanded clones.

length,size,V,J,D,CDR3,DNA
15,-,TRBV5-1,TRBJ1-1,TRBD1,CASRGGQGARTEAFF,TGCGCCAGCAGGGGGGGACAGGGGGCGCGGACTGAAGCTTTCTTT
15,-,TRBV14,TRBJ1-2,TRBD1,CASSPPTGGSYGYTF,TGTGCCAGCAGCCCCCCGACAGGGGGATCCTATGGCTACACCTTC
16,-,TRBV18,TRBJ2-3,TRBD2,CASSPSTAGGPDTQYF,TGTGCCAGCTCACCAAGCACAGCGGGAGGTCCAGATACGCAGTATTTT
15,-,TRBV5-1,TRBJ1-2,TRBD1,CASSLAGGYLYGYTF,TGCGCCAGCAGCTTGGCAGGGGGTTACCTCTATGGCTACACCTTC
13,few,TRBV18,TRBJ1-4,-,CASSPSTNEKLFF,TGTGCCAGCTCACCATCGACTAATGAAAAACTGTTTTTT
16,few,TRBV29-1,TRBJ2-1,TRBD2,CSVVGLAGGPYNEQFF,TGCAGCGTCGTGGGACTAGCGGGAGGACCCTACAATGAGCAGTTCTTC
13,few,TRBV6-6,TRBJ1-1,-,CASNQQTDSEAFF,TGTGCCAGCAACCAACAAACTGACAGTGAAGCTTTCTTT
13,-,TRBV27,TRBJ2-7,-,CASSLSVYYEQYF,TGTGCCAGCAGTTTATCGGTCTACTACGAGCAGTACTTC
15,-,TRBV18,TRBJ2-7,TRBD2,CASSPGAGVSYEQYF,TGTGCCAGCTCACCAGGGGCGGGAGTCTCCTACGAGCAGTACTTC
15,few,TRBV6-6,TRBJ2-7,-,CASSYSRVDPYEQYF,TGTGCCAGCAGTTACTCGAGGGTAGACCCCTACGAGCAGTACTTC
15,-,TRBV15,TRBJ2-4,-,CATSRASGGVNIQYF,TGTGCCACCAGCAGGGCCTCCGGGGGTGTGAACATTCAGTACTTC
14,few,TRBV29-1,TRBJ2-2,TRBD1,CSVGQAADTGELFF,TGCAGCGTCGGACAGGCGGCGGATACCGGGGAGCTGTTTTTT
13,-,TRBV30,TRBJ2-5,-,CAWAHRDGGTQYF,TGTGCCTGGGCACACCGGGACGGGGGGACCCAGTACTTC
14,few,TRBV7-9,TRBJ2-1,TRBD1,CASSFDRGRDEQFF,TGTGCCAGCAGCTTCGACAGGGGGCGCGATGAGCAGTTCTTC
14,-,TRBV30,TRBJ1-5,-,CAWTTIGGNQPQHF,TGTGCCTGGACCACAATTGGGGGGAATCAGCCCCAGCATTTT
15,-,TRBV10-3,TRBJ2-3,-,CAISDQTGQTDTQYF,TGTGCCATCAGTGACCAAACCGGACAGACAGATACGCAGTATTTT
14,-,TRBV27,TRBJ2-7,TRBD1,CASSRTGFRDEQYF,TGTGCCAGCAGTCGGACAGGGTTTAGGGACGAGCAGTACTTC
14,-,TRBV29-1,TRBJ2-7,TRBD2,CSVPIAGALNEQYF,TGCAGCGTGCCCATAGCGGGCGCCCTAAACGAGCAGTACTTC
12,-,TRBV2,TRBJ2-7,-,CASSDREDEQYF,TGTGCCAGCAGCGACAGGGAGGACGAGCAGTACTTC
16,-,TRBV6-6,TRBJ1-5,TRBD1,CASSLEGAISNQPQHF,TGTGCCAGCAGTTTGGAGGGGGCGATTAGCAATCAGCCCCAGCATTTT
17,few,TRBV30,TRBJ1-2,-,CAWSVRAPGPTNYGYTF,TGTGCCTGGAGTGTACGAGCCCCAGGGCCGACTAACTATGGCTACACCTTC
17,-,TRBV5-1,TRBJ2-7,-,CASSLAFGGGAEGEQYF,TGCGCCAGCAGCTTGGCCTTTGGGGGGGGCGCGGAGGGCGAGCAGTACTTC
15,few,TRBV19,TRBJ2-2,TRBD2,CASSMGGPNTGELFF,TGTGCCAGTAGTATGGGAGGGCCGAACACCGGGGAGCTGTTTTTT
15,few,TRBV1,TRBJ2-5,-,CTSSQGTGRQETQYF,TGCACCAGCAGCCAGGGGACAGGGAGGCAAGAGACCCAGTACTTC
15,-,TRBV5-1,TRBJ1-5,-,CASSPEGGSGQPQHF,TGCGCCAGCAGCCCGGAAGGGGGAAGTGGTCAGCCCCAGCATTTT
15,few,TRBV7-8,TRBJ2-2,-,CASSLGAPNTGELFF,TGTGCCAGCAGCTTAGGAGCTCCGAACACCGGGGAGCTGTTTTTT
14,-,TRBV7-2,TRBJ2-5,-,CASSRPGTQETQYF,TGTGCCAGCAGCCGACCAGGCACCCAAGAGACCCAGTACTTC
15,few,TRBV4-2,TRBJ2-7,TRBD2,CASSQRTSGTYEQYF,TGTGCCAGCAGCCAAAGAACTAGCGGGACCTACGAGCAGTACTTC
14,few,TRBV4-1,TRBJ2-1,-,CASSPLVRRNEQFF,TGCGCCAGCAGCCCCCTGGTGCGTCGAAATGAGCAGTTCTTC
16,-,TRBV9,TRBJ2-1,TRBD2,CASSVGGTSGMGEQFF,TGTGCCAGCAGCGTGGGGGGGACTAGCGGGATGGGTGAGCAGTTCTTC
14,few,TRBV7-9,TRBJ2-3,-,CASSGSPRGDTQYF,TGTGCCAGCAGCGGAAGTCCCCGGGGAGATACGCAGTATTTT
19,-,TRBV15,TRBJ2-4,-,CATSSLTGAVGQAKNIQYF,TGTGCCACCAGCAGTCTGACAGGAGCGGTCGGCCAGGCCAAAAACATTCAGTACTTC
18,-,TRBV5-4,TRBJ2-5,TRBD1,CASSLVGQGPASGETQYF,TGTGCCAGCAGCTTGGTGGGACAGGGGCCGGCCTCAGGGGAGACCCAGTACTTC
13,few,TRBV7-2,TRBJ1-5,-,CASSLGGDQPQHF,TGTGCCAGCAGCCTCGGGGGAGATCAGCCCCAGCATTTT
15,few,TRBV10-3,TRBJ2-2,-,CAISDAQGNTGELFF,TGTGCCATCAGTGACGCGCAGGGGAACACCGGGGAGCTGTTTTTT
13,-,TRBV5-1,TRBJ2-1,-,CASSEGHGDEQFF,TGCGCCAGCAGCGAGGGACATGGGGATGAGCAGTTCTTC
13,-,TRBV11-3,TRBJ2-5,-,CASSLRLQETQYF,TGTGCCAGCAGCTTGCGGTTACAAGAGACCCAGTACTTC
14,-,TRBV27,TRBJ2-7,TRBD1,CASSSSDRAWEQYF,TGTGCCAGCAGTTCCTCGGACAGGGCCTGGGAGCAGTACTTC
15,few,TRBV28,TRBJ2-3,-,CASSLQRDSTDTQYF,TGTGCCAGCAGTCTCCAACGGGACTCCACAGATACGCAGTATTTT
14,few,TRBV6-5,TRBJ2-3,TRBD2,CASKAGVLGDTQYF,TGTGCTTCGAAGGCGGGAGTGTTGGGAGATACGCAGTATTTT
14,-,TRBV9,TRBJ2-1,-,CASSPRGGDNEQFF,TGTGCCAGCAGCCCTCGAGGAGGGGACAATGAGCAGTTCTTC
14,-,TRBV6-5,TRBJ2-2,-,CASRLGLNTGELFF,TGTGCCAGCAGACTCGGACTAAACACCGGGGAGCTGTTTTTT
14,-,TRBV7-9,TRBJ2-1,TRBD1,CASSWGQGDNEQFF,TGTGCCAGCAGCTGGGGACAGGGAGACAATGAGCAGTTCTTC
13,few,TRBV10-3,TRBJ1-1,-,CAISGFGDTEAFF,TGTGCCATCAGTGGGTTCGGAGACACTGAAGCTTTCTTT
16,few,TRBV7-6,TRBJ2-7,TRBD1,CASSVIPGQGPYEQYF,TGTGCCAGCAGCGTGATCCCGGGACAGGGACCCTACGAGCAGTACTTC
13,-,TRBV25-1,TRBJ1-2,TRBD1,CATSRTGVNGYTF,TGTGCCACCTCCCGGACAGGGGTCAATGGCTACACCTTC
15,few,TRBV7-2,TRBJ2-7,-,CASSPFRSGPYEQYF,TGTGCCAGCAGCCCCTTTAGGAGCGGTCCCTACGAGCAGTACTTC
14,few,TRBV19,TRBJ1-4,TRBD1,CASSIQGAEEKLFF,TGTGCCAGTAGTATCCAGGGGGCGGAGGAAAAACTGTTTTTT